This is a list of T cell receptor beta chains from one sample in a study of control samples from healthy donors and cancer patients. The data were produced by immunoSEQ multiplex PCR, yet TCRdb's version contains in-frame clones alone and is incomplete. The table shows about 50,000 clones, with about 93% occurring only once. Sequenced: PBMCs. The receptor set was obtained from a woman between 45 and 65 years old with head and neck cancer. The CDR3 runs from the conserved cysteine through the conserved F or W. Fields, in order: V gene, D gene, clone size, J gene, CDR3 protein, CDR3 DNA. The D gene is left open where the match is weak. A clone size is listed for some rows: how often the clone was seen (once, few, many), or a class if it is expanded.

>TRBV3-1/TRBV3-2|-|-|TRBJ2-7
CASSQGYEQYF
TGTGCCAGCAGCCAAGGCTACGAGCAGTACTTC
>TRBV15|TRBD1|-|TRBJ1-6
CATSRDHSRQGLPLHF
TGTGCCACCAGCAGAGACCACTCCCGACAGGGACTACCCCTCCACTTT
>TRBV30|TRBD1|-|TRBJ1-2
CAWTSGTGGLGYTF
TGTGCCTGGACTTCCGGGACAGGGGGTTTGGGCTACACCTTC
>TRBV27|-|-|TRBJ1-2
CASSLRGTYGYTF
TGTGCCAGCAGTTTAAGGGGGACCTATGGCTACACCTTC
>TRBV29-1|TRBD1|-|TRBJ1-1
CSVDGQGARNTEAFF
TGCAGCGTTGATGGGCAGGGGGCTAGAAACACTGAAGCTTTCTTT
>TRBV6-6|-|-|TRBJ2-1
CASRRGVDNEQFF
TGTGCCAGCAGAAGGGGGGTCGACAATGAGCAGTTCTTC
>TRBV5-4|TRBD1|-|TRBJ2-5
CASSLRTGETQYF
TGTGCCAGCAGCCTTAGGACAGGAGAGACCCAGTACTTC
>TRBV11-2|TRBD2|once|TRBJ2-1
CASRPLAGAPNNEQFF
TGTGCCAGCAGACCCCTAGCGGGGGCTCCAAACAATGAGCAGTTCTTC
>TRBV3-1/TRBV3-2|-|-|TRBJ2-3
CASSTRGVNTQYF
TGTGCCAGCAGCACCCGGGGCGTCAATACGCAGTATTTT
>TRBV11-2|-|-|TRBJ2-7
CASSKSGSPLSEQYF
TGTGCCAGCAGCAAAAGCGGGTCCCCCTTGAGCGAGCAGTACTTC
>TRBV7-2|-|few|TRBJ1-1
CASSLTVNTEAFF
TGTGCCAGCAGCTTAACAGTGAACACTGAAGCTTTCTTT
>TRBV5-1|-|once|TRBJ2-1
CASSLARQGADEQFF
TGCGCCAGCAGCTTGGCCAGGCAGGGTGCAGATGAGCAGTTCTTC
>TRBV24-1|TRBD1|once|TRBJ2-3
CATSDRDRGTDTQYF
TGTGCCACCAGTGATCGGGACAGGGGCACAGATACGCAGTATTTT
>TRBV2|TRBD2|-|TRBJ2-3
CASTLSGESQYF
TGTGCCAGCACTTTAAGCGGGGAATCGCAGTATTTT
>TRBV24-1|-|-|TRBJ1-1
CATRDTMNTEAFF
TGTGCCACACGGGACACGATGAACACTGAAGCTTTCTTT
>TRBV2|TRBD1|-|TRBJ1-6
CASSDGGDSSPLHF
TGTGCCAGCAGTGACGGGGGGGACAGTTCACCCCTCCACTTT
>TRBV28|-|-|TRBJ2-1
CASSKVSYNEQFF
TGTGCCAGCAGTAAAGTCAGCTACAATGAGCAGTTCTTC
>TRBV12-3/TRBV12-4|-|-|TRBJ1-2
CASSLGTNYGYTF
TGTGCCAGCAGTTTGGGCACAAACTATGGCTACACCTTC
>TRBV5-1|TRBD1|-|TRBJ2-3
CASSLTGQIDTQYF
TGCGCCAGCAGCCTGACAGGGCAGATCGATACGCAGTATTTT
>TRBV19|TRBD2|once|TRBJ2-3
CASSIPLGLAGGSDTQYF
TGTGCCAGTAGTATTCCTTTGGGACTAGCGGGAGGGTCAGATACGCAGTATTTT
>TRBV20-1|-|-|TRBJ2-3
CSASSLDTQYF
TGCAGTGCTAGTTCCCTAGATACGCAGTATTTT
>TRBV7-9|TRBD1|-|TRBJ2-1
CASSFSGGAKNEQFF
TGTGCCAGCAGCTTTTCAGGGGGCGCGAAGAATGAGCAGTTCTTC
>TRBV20-1|TRBD2|-|TRBJ2-1
CSAGGTSGPVYNEQFF
TGCAGTGCTGGTGGGACTAGCGGGCCAGTATACAATGAGCAGTTCTTC
>TRBV5-1|TRBD1|-|TRBJ1-1
CASSAPQGLSTEAFF
TGCGCCAGCAGCGCGCCACAGGGGTTGAGCACTGAAGCTTTCTTT
>TRBV29-1|-|-|TRBJ1-1
CSVENSYVNTEAFF
TGCAGCGTCGAGAACAGCTACGTGAACACTGAAGCTTTCTTT
>TRBV6-5|-|-|TRBJ2-1
CASSYANNEQFF
TGTGCCAGCAGTTACGCTAACAATGAGCAGTTCTTC
>TRBV9|-|-|TRBJ1-4
CASSVGTSTEKLFF
TGTGCCAGCAGCGTTGGGACCAGCACCGAAAAACTGTTTTTT
>TRBV28|TRBD1|-|TRBJ1-1
CASSSAGTGDTEAFF
TGTGCCAGCAGTTCCGCCGGGACAGGGGACACTGAAGCTTTCTTT
>TRBV30|TRBD2|-|TRBJ2-2
CAWNTRRRGIVEELFF
TGTGCCTGGAACACCCGAAGGCGGGGGATAGTGGAGGAGCTGTTTTTT
>TRBV21-1|-|-|TRBJ1-5
CASSNARGGQPQHF
TGTGCCAGCAGCAATGCCAGGGGAGGTCAGCCCCAGCATTTT
>TRBV5-1|-|-|TRBJ2-1
CASRVSGSSYNEQFF
TGCGCCAGCAGGGTGAGCGGCAGCTCCTACAATGAGCAGTTCTTC
>TRBV5-1|-|once|TRBJ2-2
CASSLIPNTGELFF
TGCGCCAGCAGCTTGATCCCGAACACCGGGGAGCTGTTTTTT
>TRBV19|-|-|TRBJ2-3
CASSIVASPYTQYF
TGTGCCAGTAGTATAGTAGCGAGCCCCTATACGCAGTATTTT
>TRBV6-6|-|once|TRBJ1-1
CASSYEGGGLREAFF
TGTGCCAGCAGTTACGAAGGGGGGGGATTGCGTGAAGCTTTCTTT
>TRBV19|-|-|TRBJ2-3
CASKTEPRTDTQYF
TGTGCCAGTAAAACAGAACCTCGCACAGATACGCAGTATTTT
>TRBV3-1/TRBV3-2|-|-|TRBJ2-7
CASSQDRDRSEQYF
TGTGCCAGCAGCCAAGATCGCGACCGTAGCGAGCAGTACTTC
>TRBV30|-|-|TRBJ2-7
CAWSAPDVRYYEQYF
TGTGCCTGGAGTGCTCCGGACGTCCGCTACTACGAGCAGTACTTC
>TRBV4-2|-|-|TRBJ1-2
CASSQGQDYGYTF
TGTGCCAGCAGCCAAGGGCAGGACTATGGCTACACCTTC
>TRBV27|-|-|TRBJ1-1
CASSLSKGGTEAFF
TGTGCCAGCAGTTTATCGAAGGGGGGCACTGAAGCTTTCTTT
>TRBV9|-|-|TRBJ1-3
CASSVNDRSSGNTIYF
TGTGCCAGCAGCGTAAACGACCGGAGCTCTGGAAACACCATATATTTT
>TRBV28|-|-|TRBJ2-5
CASSSPGYQETQYF
TGTGCCAGCAGTTCTCCGGGTTACCAAGAGACCCAGTACTTC
>TRBV7-9|-|-|TRBJ2-7
CASSPPWRPVYYEQYF
TGTGCCAGCAGCCCCCCATGGCGTCCGGTGTACTACGAGCAGTACTTC
>TRBV2|-|-|TRBJ1-5
CASSPPTGRSNQPQHF
TGTGCCAGCAGCCCCCCGACGGGGCGGAGCAATCAGCCCCAGCATTTT
>TRBV25-1|-|-|TRBJ2-1
CASSESGSYNEQFF
TGTGCCAGCAGTGAGAGTGGCTCCTACAATGAGCAGTTCTTC
>TRBV30|-|-|TRBJ2-6
CAWSVAGANVLTF
TGTGCCTGGAGTGTAGCCGGGGCCAACGTCCTGACTTTC
>TRBV19|TRBD2|-|TRBJ2-1
CASSSHSGTSYNEQFF
TGTGCCAGTAGTTCCCATAGCGGGACCTCTTACAATGAGCAGTTCTTC
>TRBV11-2|TRBD1|-|TRBJ1-1
CASSLILGDRGYTEAFF
TGTGCCAGCAGCTTAATTTTAGGGGACAGGGGGTACACTGAAGCTTTCTTT
>TRBV7-2|TRBD2|-|TRBJ2-3
CASSVTGTSGGIYTQYF
TGTGCCAGCAGCGTGACCGGGACTAGCGGGGGGATTTATACGCAGTATTTT
>TRBV5-1|-|once|TRBJ1-1
CASSLGTQAFF
TGCGCCAGCAGCTTAGGGACTCAAGCTTTCTTT